Given below is one T cell receptor beta chain in context. Trimming removed 7 bases from V and 8 bases from J; junction bases left unmatched: 11. From germline, CDR1 is SGHRS and CDR2 YFSETQ. The CDR3 has 14 residues. Amplification used 60 Vbeta primers and 13 Jbeta primers. The protocol was immunoSEQ multiplex PCR, while the TCRdb copy is restricted to in-frame clones and leaves out a portion. The sample yields approximately 160,000 clones, roughly 80% seen once. The sample comes from a study of cytomegalovirus exposure and HLA in healthy donors. The chain employs TRBV5-1 and TRBJ2-1, with TRBD1 matching over 8 bases. The receptor was derived from a man in his forties or fifties in good health and CMV-seropositive. Sequenced: PBMCs. For the CDR3, the DNA is TGCGCCAGCGGCCCGGGACAGGTGAGCGATGAGCAGTTCTTC. It yields the protein CASGPGQVSDEQFF.